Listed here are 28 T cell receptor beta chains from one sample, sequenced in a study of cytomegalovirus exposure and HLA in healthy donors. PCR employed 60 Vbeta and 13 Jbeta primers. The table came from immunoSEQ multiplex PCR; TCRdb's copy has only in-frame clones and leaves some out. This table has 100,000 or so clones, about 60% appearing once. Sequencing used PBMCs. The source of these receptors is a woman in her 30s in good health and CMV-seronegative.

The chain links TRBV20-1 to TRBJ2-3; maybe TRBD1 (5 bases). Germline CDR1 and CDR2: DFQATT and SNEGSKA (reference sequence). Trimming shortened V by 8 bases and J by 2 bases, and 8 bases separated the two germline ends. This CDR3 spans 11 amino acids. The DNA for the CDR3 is TGCAGTACGACAGACACAGATACGCAGTATTTT. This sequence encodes CSTTDTDTQYF.

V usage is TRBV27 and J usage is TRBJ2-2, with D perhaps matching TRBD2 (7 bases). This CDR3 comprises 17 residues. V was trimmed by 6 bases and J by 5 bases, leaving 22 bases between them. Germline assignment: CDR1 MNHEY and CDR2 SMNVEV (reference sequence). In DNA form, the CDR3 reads TGTGCCAGCAGGGCATCAGGGAGGGGGGTGTATACCGGGGAGCTGTTTTTT. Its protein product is CASRASGRGVYTGELFF.

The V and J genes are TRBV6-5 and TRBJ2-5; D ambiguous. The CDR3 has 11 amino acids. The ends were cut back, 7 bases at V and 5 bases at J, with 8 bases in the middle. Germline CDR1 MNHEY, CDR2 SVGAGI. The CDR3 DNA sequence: TGTGCCAGCACTAACGGGGAGACCCAGTACTTC. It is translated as CASTNGETQYF.

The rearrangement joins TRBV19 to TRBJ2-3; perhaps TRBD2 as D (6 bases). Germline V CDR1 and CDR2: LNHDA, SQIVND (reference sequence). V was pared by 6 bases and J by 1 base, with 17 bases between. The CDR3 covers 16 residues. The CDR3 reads CASSPGTSARTDTQYF. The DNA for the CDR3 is TGTGCCAGTAGCCCGGGGACTTCCGCCCGCACAGATACGCAGTATTTT.

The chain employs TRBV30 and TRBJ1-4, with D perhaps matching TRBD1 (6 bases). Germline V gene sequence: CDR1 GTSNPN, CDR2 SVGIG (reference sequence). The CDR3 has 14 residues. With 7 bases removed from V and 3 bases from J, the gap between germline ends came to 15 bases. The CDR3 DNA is TGTGCCTTCCAAGTCAGGGGTCCTAATGAAAAACTGTTTTTT. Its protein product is CAFQVRGPNEKLFF.

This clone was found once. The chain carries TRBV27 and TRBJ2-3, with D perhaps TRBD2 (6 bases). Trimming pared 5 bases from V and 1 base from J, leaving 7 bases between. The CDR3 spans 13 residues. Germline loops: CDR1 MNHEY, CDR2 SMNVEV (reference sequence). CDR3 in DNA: TGTGCCAGCAGTCCGGGGGGCACAGATACGCAGTATTTT. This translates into CASSPGGTDTQYF.

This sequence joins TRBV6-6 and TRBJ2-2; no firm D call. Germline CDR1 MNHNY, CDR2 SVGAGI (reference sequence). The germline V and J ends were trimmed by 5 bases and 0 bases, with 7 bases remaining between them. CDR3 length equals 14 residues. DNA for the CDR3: TGTGCCAGCAGTCCAACTACGAACACCGGGGAGCTGTTTTTT. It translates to CASSPTTNTGELFF.

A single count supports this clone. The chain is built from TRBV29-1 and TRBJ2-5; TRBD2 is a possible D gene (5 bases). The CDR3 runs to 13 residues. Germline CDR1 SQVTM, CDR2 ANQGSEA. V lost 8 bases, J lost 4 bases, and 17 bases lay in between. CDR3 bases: TGCAGCTCCGAGGGTGGTACACTAGAGACCCAGTACTTC. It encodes CSSEGGTLETQYF.

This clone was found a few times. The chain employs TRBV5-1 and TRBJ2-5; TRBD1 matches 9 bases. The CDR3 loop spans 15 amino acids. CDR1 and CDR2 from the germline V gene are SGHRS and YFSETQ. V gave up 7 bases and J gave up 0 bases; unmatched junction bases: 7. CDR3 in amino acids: CASGQGPMNQETQYF. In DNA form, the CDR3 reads TGCGCCAGCGGACAGGGGCCTATGAACCAAGAGACCCAGTACTTC.

CDR3 coding DNA: TGCGCCAGCAGCTCAACCGGGACAGGGAATTCACCCCTCCACTTT. The encoded protein is CASSSTGTGNSPLHF. The chain combines TRBV5-1 with TRBJ1-6; 9 positions match TRBD1. The J segment lost 7 bases and the V segment lost 3 bases, leaving 5 bases of the junction unmatched. Germline CDR1 reads SGHRS; CDR2 reads YFSETQ. The CDR3 runs 15 residues. Full variable domain (rest looked up from reference TRBV5-1 and TRBJ1-6): KAGVTQTPRYLIKTRGQQVTLSCSPISGHRSVSWYQQTPGQGLQFLFEYFSETQRNKGNFPGRFSGRQFSNSRSEMNVSTLELGDSALYLCASSSTGTGNSPLHFGNGTRLTVT.

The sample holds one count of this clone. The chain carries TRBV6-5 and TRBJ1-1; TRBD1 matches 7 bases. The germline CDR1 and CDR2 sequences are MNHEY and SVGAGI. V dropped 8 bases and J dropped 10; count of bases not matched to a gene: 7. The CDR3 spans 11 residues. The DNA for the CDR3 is TGTGCCAGCGGTTCGGACAGGAGAGCTTTCTTT. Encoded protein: CASGSDRRAFF.

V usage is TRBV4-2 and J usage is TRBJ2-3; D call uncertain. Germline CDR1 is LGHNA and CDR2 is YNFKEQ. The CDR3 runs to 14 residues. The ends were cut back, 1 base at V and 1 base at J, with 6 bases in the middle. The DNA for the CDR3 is TGTGCCAGCAGCCAAGTTGTCGGCACAGATACGCAGTATTTT. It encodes CASSQVVGTDTQYF.

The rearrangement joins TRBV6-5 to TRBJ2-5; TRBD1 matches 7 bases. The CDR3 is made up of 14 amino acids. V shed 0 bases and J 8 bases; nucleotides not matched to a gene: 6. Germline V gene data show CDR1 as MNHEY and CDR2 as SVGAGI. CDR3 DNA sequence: TGTGCCAGCAGTTACTCGGGGACAGTCAATACCCAGTACTTC. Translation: CASSYSGTVNTQYF.

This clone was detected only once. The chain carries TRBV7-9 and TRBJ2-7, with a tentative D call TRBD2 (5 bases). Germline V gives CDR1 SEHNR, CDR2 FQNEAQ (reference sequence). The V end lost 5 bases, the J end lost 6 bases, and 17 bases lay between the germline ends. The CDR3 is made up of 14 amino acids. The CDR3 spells CASSAGVSRIEQYF. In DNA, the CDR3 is TGTGCCAGCAGCGCCGGGGTCTCGAGGATCGAGCAGTACTTC.

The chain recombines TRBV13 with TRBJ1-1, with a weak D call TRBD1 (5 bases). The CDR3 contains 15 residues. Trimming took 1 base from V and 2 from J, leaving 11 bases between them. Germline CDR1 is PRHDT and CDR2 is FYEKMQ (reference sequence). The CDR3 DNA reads TGTGCCAGCAGCTTAGCAGGCACAGGCAACACTGAAGCTTTCTTT. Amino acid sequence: CASSLAGTGNTEAFF.

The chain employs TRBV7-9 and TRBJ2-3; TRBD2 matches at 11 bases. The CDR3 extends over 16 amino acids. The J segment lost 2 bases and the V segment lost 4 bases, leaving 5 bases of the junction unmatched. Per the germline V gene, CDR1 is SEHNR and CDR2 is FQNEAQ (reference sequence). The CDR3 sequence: CASSSGTSGYTDTQYF. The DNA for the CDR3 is TGTGCCAGCAGCTCTGGGACTAGCGGATACACAGATACGCAGTATTTT.

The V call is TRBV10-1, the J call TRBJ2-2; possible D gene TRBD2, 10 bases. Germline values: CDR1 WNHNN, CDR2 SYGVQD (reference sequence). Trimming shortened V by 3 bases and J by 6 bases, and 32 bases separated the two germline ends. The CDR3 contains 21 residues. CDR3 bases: TGCGCCAGCAGTGACCCATTACAGGGGGCTAGCGGGAGTGGTGGCGCCGGGGAGCTGTTTTTT. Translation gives CASSDPLQGASGSGGAGELFF.

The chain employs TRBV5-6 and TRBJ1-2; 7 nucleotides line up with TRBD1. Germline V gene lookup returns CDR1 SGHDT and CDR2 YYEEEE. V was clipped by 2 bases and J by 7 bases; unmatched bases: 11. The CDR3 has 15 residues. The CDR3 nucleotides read TGTGCCAGCAGCTTCGTCGGAAATTACAGGGGTGGCTACACCTTC. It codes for CASSFVGNYRGGYTF.

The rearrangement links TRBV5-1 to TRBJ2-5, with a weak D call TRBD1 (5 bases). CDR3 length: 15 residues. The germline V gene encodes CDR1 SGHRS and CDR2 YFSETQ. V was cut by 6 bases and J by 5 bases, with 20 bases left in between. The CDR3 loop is CASTTWGVRQETQYF. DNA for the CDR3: TGCGCCAGCACCACTTGGGGCGTGAGGCAGGAGACCCAGTACTTC.

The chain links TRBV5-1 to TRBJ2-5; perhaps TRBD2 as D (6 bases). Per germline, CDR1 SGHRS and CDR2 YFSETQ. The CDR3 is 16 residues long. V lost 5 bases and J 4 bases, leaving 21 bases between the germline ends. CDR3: CASRGLRRVGRETQYF. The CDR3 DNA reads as TGCGCCAGCAGGGGTCTCAGGAGGGTAGGACGAGAGACCCAGTACTTC.

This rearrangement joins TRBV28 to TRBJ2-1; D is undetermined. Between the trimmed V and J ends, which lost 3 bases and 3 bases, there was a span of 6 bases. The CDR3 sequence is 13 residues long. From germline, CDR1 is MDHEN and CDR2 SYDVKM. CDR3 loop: CASSFQNYNEQFF. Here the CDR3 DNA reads TGTGCCAGCAGTTTCCAAAACTACAATGAGCAGTTCTTC.

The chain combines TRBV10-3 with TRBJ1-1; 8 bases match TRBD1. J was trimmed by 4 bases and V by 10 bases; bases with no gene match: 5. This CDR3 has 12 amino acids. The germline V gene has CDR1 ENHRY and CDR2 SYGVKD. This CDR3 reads CASKTGGTEAFF. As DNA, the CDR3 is TGTGCCAGCAAAACAGGGGGCACTGAAGCTTTCTTT.

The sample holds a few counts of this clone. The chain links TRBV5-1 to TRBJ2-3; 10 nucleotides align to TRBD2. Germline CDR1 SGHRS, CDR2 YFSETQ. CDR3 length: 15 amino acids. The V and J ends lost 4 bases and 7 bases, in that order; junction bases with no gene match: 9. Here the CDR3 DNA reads TGCGCCAGCAGCCCGCGAGCGGGGGGGCCAAATACGCAGTATTTT. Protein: CASSPRAGGPNTQYF.

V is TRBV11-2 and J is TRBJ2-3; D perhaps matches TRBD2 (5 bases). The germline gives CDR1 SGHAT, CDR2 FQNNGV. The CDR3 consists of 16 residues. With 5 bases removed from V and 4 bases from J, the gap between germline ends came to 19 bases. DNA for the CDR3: TGTGCCAGCAGCCCGAGAGGAGGCCGCCAGCCAGATACGCAGTATTTT. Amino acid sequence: CASSPRGGRQPDTQYF.

The CDR3 DNA is TGTGCTAGTGGTTTGAGGGGTTATGGCTACACCTTC. It specifies CASGLRGYGYTF. The chain carries TRBV12-5 and TRBJ1-2, with D perhaps matching TRBD1 (5 bases). Germline CDR1 and CDR2: LGHNT and FRNRAP. CDR3 length equals 12 residues. Trimming pared 2 bases from V and 5 bases from J, leaving 6 bases between. The entire variable domain, with the rest obtained from reference TRBV12-5 and TRBJ1-2, is as follows: DARVTQTPRHKVTEMGQEVTMRCQPILGHNTVFWYRQTMMQGLELLAYFRNRAPLDDSGMPKDRFSAEMPDATLATLKIQPSEPRDSAVYFCASGLRGYGYTFGSGTRLTVV.

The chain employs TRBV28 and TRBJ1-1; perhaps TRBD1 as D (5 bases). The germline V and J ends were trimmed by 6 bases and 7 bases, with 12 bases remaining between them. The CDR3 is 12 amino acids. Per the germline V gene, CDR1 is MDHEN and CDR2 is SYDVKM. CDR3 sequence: CASRYDRYEAFF. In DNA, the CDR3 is TGTGCCAGCAGATACGACAGATATGAAGCTTTCTTT. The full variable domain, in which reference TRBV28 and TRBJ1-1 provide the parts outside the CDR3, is DVKVTQSSRYLVKRTGEKVFLECVQDMDHENMFWYRQDPGLGLRLIYFSYDVKMKEKGDIPEGYSVSREKKERFSLILESASTNQTSMYLCASRYDRYEAFFGQGTRLTVV.

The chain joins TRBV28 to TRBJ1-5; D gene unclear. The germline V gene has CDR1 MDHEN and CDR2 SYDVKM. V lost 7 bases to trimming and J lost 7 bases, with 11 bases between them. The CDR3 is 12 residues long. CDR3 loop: CASIESGQPQHF. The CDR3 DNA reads TGTGCCAGCATCGAAAGCGGACAGCCCCAGCATTTT.

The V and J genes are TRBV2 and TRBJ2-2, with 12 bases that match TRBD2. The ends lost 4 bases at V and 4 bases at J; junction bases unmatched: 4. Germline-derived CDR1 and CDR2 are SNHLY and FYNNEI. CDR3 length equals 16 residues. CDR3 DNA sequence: TGTGCCAGCAGTGGAAGGGGACTAGCGGGCACCGGGGAGCTGTTTTTT. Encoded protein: CASSGRGLAGTGELFF.